Listed below are T cell receptor beta chains from one sample, sequenced in a study of T cell responses to AZD1222 COVID-19 vaccine. Assay used: immunoSEQ multiplex PCR; TCRdb lists only in-frame clones, some missing. The repertoire holds some 130,000 clones, with over 75% as singletons. Material: peripheral blood, obtained on day 0 of MenACWY control vaccination. Receptor source: an adult in good health. Each CDR3 is given with its conserved first and last residue. Fields, in order: D gene, clone size, V gene, J gene, CDR3 protein, CDR3 DNA. A D gene is named only where the DNA matches it firmly. Some rows mark clone size as missing; the rest say once, few, many or name a class of expanded clone.

>-|few|TRBV14|TRBJ1-3
CASSPVFSGNTIYF
TGTGCCAGCAGCCCCGTGTTTTCTGGAAACACCATATATTTT
>TRBD2|-|TRBV5-5|TRBJ2-5
CASSTELAGGFQETQYF
TGTGCCAGCAGCACTGAACTAGCGGGAGGGTTTCAAGAGACCCAGTACTTC
>TRBD2|-|TRBV2|TRBJ2-1
CASTKGTSGGNEQFF
TGTGCCAGCACTAAAGGGACTAGCGGGGGCAATGAGCAGTTCTTC
>TRBD2|-|TRBV10-1|TRBJ2-2
CASSELAGGTGELFF
TGCGCCAGCAGTGAGTTGGCGGGAGGGACCGGGGAGCTGTTTTTT
>-|-|TRBV7-9|TRBJ1-3
CASSPDTGLWNTIYF
TGTGCCAGCAGCCCGGACACAGGTCTATGGAACACCATATATTTT
>TRBD1|-|TRBV5-6|TRBJ1-1
CASTRRGHTEAFF
TGTGCCAGCACCCGCAGGGGGCACACTGAAGCTTTCTTT
>TRBD2|-|TRBV28|TRBJ2-3
CASSPQLAGGLRRYF
TGTGCCAGCAGTCCCCAACTAGCGGGAGGGCTTCGACGGTATTTT
>-|-|TRBV30|TRBJ2-1
CAWNSYNEQFF
TGTGCCTGGAACTCATACAATGAGCAGTTCTTC
>TRBD1|-|TRBV5-1|TRBJ1-1
CASSRQGAATEAFF
TGCGCCAGCAGCCGGCAGGGGGCTGCCACTGAAGCTTTCTTT
>TRBD1|-|TRBV5-6|TRBJ2-7
CASSPGQGFEQYF
TGTGCCAGCAGCCCGGGACAGGGTTTCGAGCAGTACTTC
>-|few|TRBV6-5|TRBJ1-2
CASSRSTANYGYTF
TGTGCCAGCAGCCGATCGACAGCTAACTATGGCTACACCTTC
>TRBD2|-|TRBV2|TRBJ2-7
CASSAQSGGIYEQYF
TGTGCCAGCAGTGCTCAGTCGGGAGGGATCTACGAGCAGTACTTC